These T cell receptor beta chains were read from a single sample in a study of T-cell memory formation after mild COVID-19. Using its own MiXCR run on the 5' RACE reads, TCRdb lists one record per CDR3 protein. The sample includes approximately 290,000 distinct CDR3 sequences, around 15% of them seen just once. The sample taken for sequencing was PBMCs or a T cell subset sorted from them (not recorded which). The receptor set was obtained from a man aged 18-30 years who had mild COVID-19 (a few samples of this study predate the infection). Cell type and time point are not known. Both conserved end residues are part of each CDR3. A D gene is named only where the DNA matches it firmly.

D: TRBD1; J: TRBJ2-1; V: TRBV10-3; CDR3: CAISVTGTGGNEQFF
D: -; J: TRBJ2-1; V: TRBV10-3; CDR3: CAISESRQNEQFF
D: -; J: TRBJ1-4; V: TRBV6-6; CDR3: CASSGRTATNEKLFF
D: TRBD1; J: TRBJ1-1; V: TRBV5-1; CDR3: CASSLGVISAGTGRTEAFF
D: TRBD1; J: TRBJ2-7; V: TRBV7-3; CDR3: CASSLTGSEAEQYF
D: -; J: TRBJ2-2; V: TRBV7-9; CDR3: CASSLEGYPGELFF
D: -; J: TRBJ1-1; V: TRBV7-8; CDR3: CASSLSRDSEAFF
D: TRBD2; J: TRBJ2-1; V: TRBV5-1; CDR3: CASSLSGGAWQFF
D: TRBD2; J: TRBJ2-3; V: TRBV7-3; CDR3: CASSPKSGGRADTQYF
D: TRBD1; J: TRBJ2-2; V: TRBV14; CDR3: CASSQEGQGNTGELFF
D: -; J: TRBJ2-3; V: TRBV12-3/TRBV12-4; CDR3: CASSSDPTGTQYF
D: -; J: TRBJ2-1; V: TRBV5-1; CDR3: CASSLGAVGSPQQFF
D: TRBD1; J: TRBJ1-1; V: TRBV5-1; CDR3: CASSFRDSSTEAFF
D: TRBD2; J: TRBJ2-5; V: TRBV7-6; CDR3: CASSFSTSGGLTSSPQYF
D: TRBD2; J: TRBJ2-3; V: TRBV5-1; CDR3: CASSLYGTSGGTDTQYF
D: -; J: TRBJ2-1; V: TRBV7-2; CDR3: CASSLVRYNEQFF
D: -; J: TRBJ2-5; V: TRBV6-5; CDR3: CASSQNPGALGTQYF
D: -; J: TRBJ2-3; V: TRBV4-1; CDR3: CASSQGSLARDTQYF
D: TRBD2; J: TRBJ2-2; V: TRBV20-1; CDR3: CSAHLAGGTGELFF
D: TRBD2; J: TRBJ2-5; V: TRBV9; CDR3: CASSADSGPRETQYF
D: -; J: TRBJ2-7; V: TRBV20-1; CDR3: CSASSMSSYEQYF
D: TRBD1; J: TRBJ1-5; V: TRBV5-1; CDR3: CASSLGGTGGNQPQHF